The TCR beta chain under discussion was sequenced for a study of regulatory and conventional T cells in RAG deficiency. Study-wide results and limits: Omenn patients showed >90% Treg-Tconv overlap and shorter CDR3 lengths. These Omenn syndrome Treg sorts may hold peripherally activated cells instead. Compared with controls, unique Treg TCR beta sequences dropped roughly 100-fold in Omenn syndrome and CID/AS.

This CDR3 is built from 14 residues. CDR1 and CDR2 (germline): SGDLS, YYNGEE. V was cut by 4 bases and J by 0 bases, with 11 bases left in between. Notes on this clone: Its specificity is not known.

Some clones are missing from TCRdb's copy, which holds only in-frame ones; the method was immunoSEQ multiplex PCR. The table records 25,000 to 35,000 clones, approximately 90% of them present only once. The data were also submitted as part of a second study, on regulatory T cells. That paper notes: Primers: 52 TRBV forward and 13 TRBJ reverse.

This TCR was recovered from a human donor in good health. Input material: CD8+ T cells sorted from blood. V and J are TRBV9 and TRBJ2-7; possibly TRBD2 for D (5 bases). In nucleotides, the CDR3 is TGTGCCAGCAGCAGCGGCCTGGGCTCCTACGAGCAGTACTTC. Its translation is CASSSGLGSYEQYF.